This TCR beta chain came from a study of OX40 agonist ivuxolimab in advanced cancers. In the study overall: Patients took ivuxolimab, an agonistic anti-OX40 (CD134) antibody. Every 2 weeks, ivuxolimab was infused into the patients intravenously at between 0.01 and 10 mg/kg. Points from the study as a whole: The study found that CD8+ T cells averaged more expanded clones than CD4+.

Clones were sequenced by immunoSEQ multiplex PCR, and TCRdb holds only the in-frame ones, with some missing. The sample includes tens of thousands of clones, roughly 87% seen only once; the top ten take 0.33%. On this clone: Its specificity is not known.

Trimming cost V 5 bases and J 7 bases; bases outside gene matches: 6. The germline V gene has CDR1 MNHEY and CDR2 SVGAGI. The CDR3 spans 14 residues. The V and J genes are TRBV6-5 and TRBJ2-5, with TRBD1 identical over 11 bases. The sequence was obtained from an adult with an advanced solid tumor such as melanoma, head and neck, liver or kidney cancer. The source material was CD4+ or CD8+ T cells sorted from blood, sampled in a trial of the OX40 agonist ivuxolimab. The CDR3 coding sequence is TGTGCCAGCAGTGTCGGGACAGGGGGGGCGACCCAGTACTTC. This gives the protein CASSVGTGGATQYF.